The 21 T cell receptor beta chains below all came from one sample that was sequenced in a study of blood T cell repertoires in COVID-19. Libraries were prepared by immunoSEQ multiplex PCR; TCRdb keeps only in-frame clonotypes and omits some of them. The sample has about 47,000 clones; around four fifths are singletons. The sample comprised peripheral blood. The receptor source for this set is a man aged 55-75 years with active COVID-19.

This chain uses TRBV18 with TRBJ2-5; 10 bases are shared with TRBD2. Germline loops: CDR1 KGHSH, CDR2 LQKENI. This CDR3 contains 14 residues. The junction had 2 bases not matched to a gene; V was cut back by 3 bases and J by 4 bases. The CDR3, as DNA: TGTGCCAGCTCACCCCGGACTAGCGGAGAGACCCAGTACTTC. Protein sequence: CASSPRTSGETQYF.

This sequence joins TRBV7-3 and TRBJ1-6; D is unresolved. Germline V CDR1 and CDR2: SGHTA, FQGTGA. The CDR3 runs 14 residues. Trimming removed 1 base at V and 6 bases at J, with 7 bases between. DNA for the CDR3: TGTGCCAGCAGCTTAATGGGCAGTAATTCACCCCTCCACTTT. Protein product: CASSLMGSNSPLHF. Drawing the rest from reference TRBV7-3 and TRBJ1-6, the complete variable domain is GAGVSQTPSNKVTEKGKYVELRCDPISGHTALYWYRQSLGQGPEFLIYFQGTGAADDSGLPNDRFFAVRPEGSVSTLKIQRTERGDSAVYLCASSLMGSNSPLHFGNGTRLTVT.

The V call is TRBV6-5, the J call TRBJ2-5, with a possible D match to TRBD2 (6 bases). This CDR3 is 15 amino acids long. Germline lookup yields CDR1 MNHEY and CDR2 SVGAGI. V was clipped by 2 bases and J by 6 bases, with 16 bases between them. For the CDR3, the DNA is TGTGCCAGCAGTTACGGGGACTCAGGGAGCCAGACCCAGTACTTC. This gives the protein CASSYGDSGSQTQYF.

This clone was detected a few times. This sequence joins TRBV12-3 or TRBV12-4 and TRBJ2-7; D perhaps matches TRBD1 (7 bases). This CDR3 has 13 amino acids. The V gene lost 8 bases and the J gene lost 3 bases, with 14 bases spanning the gap. The CDR3, as DNA: TGTGCCAGCGCCCGACAGGGAGGCTACGAGCAGTACTTC. Translating it yields CASARQGGYEQYF.

The rearrangement links TRBV10-3 to TRBJ1-1; D unclear. CDR1 and CDR2 from the germline V gene are ENHRY and SYGVKD. This CDR3 comprises 14 residues. Trimming cost V 2 bases and J 5 bases, with 12 bases left between them. The CDR3 loop reads CAISEPADGTEAFF. DNA for the CDR3: TGTGCCATCAGTGAGCCAGCTGACGGGACTGAAGCTTTCTTT.

The chain joins TRBV28 to TRBJ2-7; D is unresolved. CDR3 size: 15 residues. Germline assignment: CDR1 MDHEN and CDR2 SYDVKM. The V end lost 2 bases, the J end lost 2 bases, and 13 bases lay between the germline ends. CDR3 residues: CASSLEETFPYEQYF. For the CDR3, the DNA is TGTGCCAGCAGTTTAGAGGAGACGTTTCCCTACGAGCAGTACTTC. Full variable domain (rest looked up from reference TRBV28 and TRBJ2-7): DVKVTQSSRYLVKRTGEKVFLECVQDMDHENMFWYRQDPGLGLRLIYFSYDVKMKEKGDIPEGYSVSREKKERFSLILESASTNQTSMYLCASSLEETFPYEQYFGPGTRLTVT.

This clone was recorded a few times. The chain joins TRBV10-3 to TRBJ1-2; D gene uncertain. Germline CDR1 ENHRY, CDR2 SYGVKD. The CDR3 has 15 residues. Trimming pared 3 bases from V and 7 bases from J, leaving 18 bases between. CDR3 residues: CAISDVPGGGPGYTF. The CDR3 nucleotides are TGTGCCATCAGTGACGTTCCGGGTGGCGGTCCTGGCTACACCTTC.

This clone is medium-sized. The V call is TRBV4-1, the J call TRBJ2-7; 10 nucleotides line up with TRBD1. After removal of 1 base from V and 1 base from J, the junction contained 4 bases not matched to a gene. Germline-derived CDR1 and CDR2 are MGHRA and YSYEKL. The CDR3 spans 16 residues. The CDR3 DNA reads as TGCGCCAGCAGCCAAGGGACAGGGGGTAGATCCTACGAGCAGTACTTC. Protein sequence: CASSQGTGGRSYEQYF.

The J gene is TRBJ2-5, the V gene TRBV9, with TRBD2 matching 16 bases. The CDR3 has 16 amino acids. Germline V lookup: CDR1 SGDLS, CDR2 YYNGEE. V shed 3 bases and J 4 bases; nucleotides not matched to a gene: 3. This CDR3 is CASSAGTSGRGETQYF. CDR3 nucleotide sequence: TGTGCCAGCAGCGCAGGGACTAGCGGGAGGGGAGAGACCCAGTACTTC. Together with reference TRBV9 and TRBJ2-5, the CDR3 gives the full variable domain: DSGVTQTPKHLITATGQRVTLRCSPRSGDLSVYWYQQSLDQGLQFLIQYYNGEERAKGNILERFSAQQFPDLHSELNLSSLELGDSALYFCASSAGTSGRGETQYFGPGTRLLVL.

The chain links TRBV29-1 to TRBJ1-5; D call uncertain. CDR1 SQVTM and CDR2 ANQGSEA come from the germline V gene. Trimming pared 8 bases from V and 3 bases from J, leaving 14 bases between. The CDR3 has 13 residues. CDR3 region: CSYTLGVNQPQHF. The CDR3 DNA reads TGCAGCTACACGCTAGGAGTCAATCAGCCCCAGCATTTT.

This clone came up many times. The chain uses TRBV4-1 and TRBJ2-3, with 11 bases matching TRBD2. V shed 3 bases, J shed 2 bases, and the junction held 7 bases outside the gene matches. The CDR3 contains 17 residues. CDR1 MGHRA and CDR2 YSYEKL come from the germline V gene. CDR3: CASSQFLAGGVTDTQYF. DNA of the CDR3: TGCGCCAGCAGCCAGTTCCTAGCGGGAGGCGTCACAGATACGCAGTATTTT.

The rearrangement uses TRBV5-1 and TRBJ2-7; no firm D call. Germline lookup yields CDR1 SGHRS and CDR2 YFSETQ. This CDR3 spans 12 amino acids. V was clipped by 0 bases and J by 4 bases, with 5 bases between them. Here the CDR3 reads CASSLESYEQYF. In nucleotides, the CDR3 is TGCGCCAGCAGCTTGGAATCGTACGAGCAGTACTTC.

The chain uses TRBV3-1 (or the pseudogene TRBV3-2) and TRBJ2-7, with a weak D call TRBD1 (6 bases). Germline assignment: CDR1 LGHDT and CDR2 YNNKEL (reference sequence). V lost 0 bases to trimming and J lost 0 bases, with 15 bases between them. The CDR3 totals 17 residues. Here the CDR3 DNA reads TGTGCCAGCAGCCAAGAGGAGCTGGGGGCTGACTCCTACGAGCAGTACTTC. Amino acids: CASSQEELGADSYEQYF.

This chain links TRBV5-1 with TRBJ2-1, with a possible D match to TRBD1 (5 bases). Germline V lookup: CDR1 SGHRS, CDR2 YFSETQ. This CDR3 has 15 amino acids. The V and J ends lost 1 base and 0 bases respectively, with 8 bases between them. The CDR3 sequence is CASSLTGFSYNEQFF. Here the CDR3 DNA reads TGCGCCAGCAGCTTGACAGGTTTCTCCTACAATGAGCAGTTCTTC.

This clone counts as medium-sized. The V and J genes are TRBV4-1 and TRBJ1-6; TRBD1 matches at 8 bases. Germline V gene lookup returns CDR1 MGHRA and CDR2 YSYEKL. The CDR3 consists of 17 residues. Trimming took 4 bases from V and 8 from J; bases not matched to a gene: 13. CDR3 protein: CASSRDATGGLDSPLHF. The CDR3 DNA follows: TGCGCCAGCAGCCGGGATGCCACAGGGGGATTGGATTCACCCCTCCACTTT.

The genes are TRBV7-2 and TRBJ1-2, with D possibly matching TRBD1 (5 bases). Germline V gives CDR1 SGHTA, CDR2 FQGNSA. CDR3 length equals 15 residues. The V gene lost 2 bases and the J gene lost 4 bases, with 14 bases spanning the gap. Here the CDR3 reads CASSLTGRVSYGYTF. The CDR3 nucleotides are TGTGCCAGCAGCTTAACCGGCAGGGTCAGCTATGGCTACACCTTC.

Concerning this clone itself: The junction departs from germline at one end; a sequencing error may be responsible. This chain connects TRBV7-7 to TRBJ2-5, with D possibly being TRBD2 (5 bases). Germline CDR1 reads SSHAT; CDR2 reads FNYEAQ (reference sequence). The CDR3 contains 15 residues. The CDR3 region is CASSLGGSFGETQYF. In DNA, the CDR3 is TGTGCTAGCAGCTTAGGTGGGAGCTTCGGCGAGACCCAGTACTTC.

The chain recombines TRBV2 with TRBJ2-2; tentative D call: TRBD2 (6 bases). The V and J ends lost 6 bases and 6 bases respectively, with 11 bases between them. This CDR3 is 13 amino acids long. CDR1 is SNHLY, CDR2 FYNNEI, per germline. Here the CDR3 DNA reads TGTGCCAGCAGAGATACTAGCTCCGGGGAGCTGTTTTTT. Protein product: CASRDTSSGELFF. Supplemented by reference TRBV2 and TRBJ2-2, the full variable domain reads EPEVTQTPSHQVTQMGQEVILRCVPISNHLYFYWYRQILGQKVEFLVSFYNNEISEKSEIFDDQFSVERPDGSNFTLKIRSTKLEDSAMYFCASRDTSSGELFFGEGSRLTVL.

The chain uses TRBV5-1 and TRBJ2-2, with a tentative D call TRBD1 (5 bases). The V and J ends lost 0 bases and 5 bases respectively, with 17 bases between them. This CDR3 is 17 amino acids long. Germline assignment: CDR1 SGHRS and CDR2 YFSETQ. The DNA for the CDR3 is TGCGCCAGCAGCTTGGATCGACGCCAGGGCTTAACCGGGGAGCTGTTTTTT. Translating it yields CASSLDRRQGLTGELFF.

This clone is a singleton in its sample. The chain links TRBV5-5 to TRBJ2-7; 12 nucleotides line up with TRBD1. This CDR3 spans 15 amino acids. Germline CDR1 is SGHKS and CDR2 is YYEKEE (reference sequence). Trimming took 4 bases from V and 0 from J; bases not matched to a gene: 2. Here the CDR3 DNA reads TGTGCCAGCAGCGTGGGACAGGGGGCCTCCTACGAGCAGTACTTC. Protein: CASSVGQGASYEQYF.

This rearrangement joins TRBV6-2 or TRBV6-3 to TRBJ2-5; D perhaps matches TRBD1 (5 bases). Germline CDR1 is MNHEY and CDR2 is SVGEGT. V lost 5 bases, J lost 2 bases, and 9 bases lay in between. The CDR3 has 13 amino acids. CDR3 nucleotides: TGTGCCAGCAGTCTGGACACACAAGAGACCCAGTACTTC. Amino acids: CASSLDTQETQYF.